Below, 32 T cell receptor beta chains from the same sample are listed, as sequenced in a study of cytomegalovirus exposure and HLA in healthy donors. The study ran its PCR with 60 Vbeta and 13 Jbeta primers. Sequenced by immunoSEQ multiplex PCR; TCRdb stores in-frame clones only, minus some. The sample comprises approximately 180,000 clones, less than 90% of which are singletons, and 0.2% to 0.3% rests with the top ten. The sequenced material came from PBMCs. All receptors come from a girl less than two years old in good health and CMV-seronegative.

V and J are TRBV7-8 and TRBJ2-7; 9 nucleotides line up with TRBD1. Trimming at V came to 4 bases and at J to 4 bases, leaving 8 bases not matched to a gene. Germline values: CDR1 SGHVS, CDR2 FQNEAQ. The CDR3 runs to 15 residues. The CDR3 is CASSSEGQGKYEQYF. The CDR3 DNA follows: TGTGCCAGCAGCTCAGAGGGACAGGGAAAATACGAGCAGTACTTC.

The chain has TRBV5-1 and TRBJ2-2; the D gene is possibly TRBD1 (5 bases). The CDR3 sequence is 16 residues long. Germline-derived CDR1 and CDR2 are SGHRS and YFSETQ. Trimming pared 3 bases from V and 0 bases from J, leaving 12 bases between. The DNA for the CDR3 is TGCGCCAGCAGCTCTAGGGGTAGCTCGAACACCGGGGAGCTGTTTTTT. Its translation: CASSSRGSSNTGELFF.

The rearrangement joins TRBV4-3 to TRBJ2-7; TRBD1 matches at 8 bases. V gave up 2 bases and J gave up 0 bases; unmatched junction bases: 6. Per the germline V gene, CDR1 is LGHNA and CDR2 is YSLEER. This CDR3 region has 16 residues. The CDR3 protein is CASSQSYRGSSYEQYF. As DNA, the CDR3 is TGCGCCAGCAGCCAATCTTACAGGGGGAGCTCCTACGAGCAGTACTTC.

The chain links TRBV7-9 to TRBJ2-5; D is undetermined. The ends were cut back, 2 bases at V and 4 bases at J, with 5 bases in the middle. Looked up from germline, CDR1 is SEHNR and CDR2 is FQNEAQ (reference sequence). The CDR3 covers 12 residues. The CDR3 loop is CASSLRGETQYF. In nucleotides, the CDR3 is TGTGCCAGCAGCTTAAGAGGAGAGACCCAGTACTTC.

This chain uses TRBV7-2 with TRBJ2-4, with D possibly being TRBD2 (6 bases). The CDR3 covers 11 residues. Trimming shortened V by 5 bases and J by 13 bases, and 12 bases separated the two germline ends. Germline loops: CDR1 SGHTA, CDR2 FQGNSA. The CDR3 coding sequence is TGTGCCAGCAGCCCCGGAGGGGAGCAGTACTTC. This gives the protein CASSPGGEQYF.

The chain couples TRBV27 to TRBJ1-3; D gene uncertain. This CDR3 is built from 15 residues. V was shortened by 4 bases and J by 0 bases, with 10 bases between the two germline ends. CDR1 and CDR2 from the germline V gene are MNHEY and SMNVEV (reference sequence). Written as DNA, the CDR3 is TGTGCCAGCAGTTCCGGGTTATACTCTGGAAACACCATATATTTT. Its protein product is CASSSGLYSGNTIYF.

This chain uses TRBV4-2 with TRBJ2-5; tentatively, D is TRBD2 (6 bases). CDR1 is LGHNA, CDR2 YNFKEQ, per germline. The CDR3 runs to 18 residues. Between the trimmed V and J ends, which lost 3 bases and 2 bases, there was a span of 22 bases. The CDR3 sequence: CASSQRPFSGERQETQYF. CDR3 DNA sequence: TGTGCCAGCAGCCAGAGACCCTTTTCGGGGGAGAGGCAAGAGACCCAGTACTTC.

With regard to this clone: One junction end disagrees with the germline gene, perhaps due to a read error. The V call is TRBV5-1, the J call TRBJ1-2, with D perhaps matching TRBD1 (6 bases). In germline, CDR1 is SGHRS, CDR2 YFSETQ. This CDR3 region has 13 residues. The chain's CDR3 is CASSLDQSAGVLF. The CDR3 DNA is TGCGCCAGCAGCTTGGATCAGTCGGCAGGGGTCCTCTTC.

The genes are TRBV5-1 and TRBJ2-7; D is unclear. Germline lookup yields CDR1 SGHRS and CDR2 YFSETQ. V gave up 0 bases and J gave up 1 base, with 11 bases separating them. The CDR3 spans 15 residues. This CDR3 reads CASSLGQAASYEQYF. The CDR3, as DNA: TGCGCCAGCAGCTTGGGCCAGGCCGCGTCCTACGAGCAGTACTTC.

Concerning this clone itself: The junction departs from germline at one end; a sequencing error may be responsible. The J gene is TRBJ1-1, the V gene TRBV25-1; 7 bases map to TRBD1. CDR1 is MGHDK and CDR2 is SYGVNS in the germline V gene. The CDR3 length is 13 residues. The CDR3 loop is CASRDRADTEAFF. The CDR3 region has the DNA TGTGCCAGCCGTGACAGGGCGGACACTGAAGCTTTCTTT.

J is TRBJ2-5 and V is TRBV19; 7 bases map to TRBD1. J lost 2 bases, V lost 5 bases, and 23 bases had no gene match. CDR1 LNHDA and CDR2 SQIVND come from the germline V gene (reference sequence). CDR3 size: 20 residues. The CDR3: CASSPKGQALGLGPQETQYF. The CDR3 bases are TGTGCCAGTAGTCCTAAAGGACAGGCTCTAGGTTTAGGCCCTCAAGAGACCCAGTACTTC.

V is TRBV6-1 and J is TRBJ2-1; D is perhaps TRBD1 (5 bases). Trimming removed 1 base at V and 12 bases at J, with 16 bases between. The length of the CDR3 is 14 residues. Germline V CDR1 and CDR2: MNHNS, SASEGT. The CDR3 DNA reads as TGTGCCAGCAGTGAAGGACAGCCCAACCGCGTGCAGTTCTTC. It yields the protein CASSEGQPNRVQFF.

V is TRBV4-2 and J is TRBJ2-2; possible D gene TRBD2, 6 bases. The CDR3 runs 16 residues. The germline V and J ends were trimmed by 0 bases and 6 bases, with 14 bases remaining between them. Germline CDR1 is LGHNA and CDR2 is YNFKEQ. The CDR3 reads CASSQDPGGQSGELFF. CDR3 sequence (DNA): TGTGCCAGCAGCCAAGATCCCGGAGGGCAATCCGGGGAGCTGTTTTTT.

J is TRBJ1-2 and V is TRBV18, with 8 positions matching TRBD1. This CDR3 is 16 amino acids long. V lost 2 bases and J lost 8; bases outside the gene matches: 13. The germline gives CDR1 KGHSH, CDR2 LQKENI. As DNA, the CDR3 is TGTGCCAGCTCACCAGCAGGGGGCAGTTATTTGTTGGGCTACACCTTC. Amino acids: CASSPAGGSYLLGYTF.

V gene TRBV9 combines with J gene TRBJ1-2, with unresolved D. The V gene lost 2 bases and the J gene lost 0 bases, with 11 bases spanning the gap. The CDR3 length is 15 residues. CDR1 and CDR2 (germline): SGDLS, YYNGEE. CDR3 loop: CASSVHRETNYGYTF. In nucleotides, the CDR3 is TGTGCCAGCAGCGTCCATAGGGAGACTAACTATGGCTACACCTTC.

The gene calls are TRBV30 and TRBJ2-1, with D perhaps matching TRBD2 (7 bases). With 5 bases removed from V and 14 bases from J, the gap between germline ends came to 16 bases. This CDR3 has 11 amino acids. CDR1 and CDR2 (germline): GTSNPN, SVGIG (reference sequence). The CDR3 loop reads CAWRRGGPKFF. DNA for the CDR3: TGTGCCTGGCGGAGGGGGGGCCCTAAGTTCTTC.

The V gene is TRBV29-1, the J gene TRBJ2-2, with 10 bases matching TRBD1. Germline values: CDR1 SQVTM, CDR2 ANQGSEA. CDR3 length equals 18 residues. V trimming: 8 bases; J trimming: 4 bases; junction bases outside the gene matches: 19. As DNA, the CDR3 is TGCAGCTTTTGGGGGCCTAAAGACCGGGACAGGGGCACCGGGGAGCTGTTTTTT. Translated, it gives CSFWGPKDRDRGTGELFF.

A remark on this clone: The sample has other DNA sequences that encode this CDR3 too. CDR3: CAWSVPAGTYEQYF. CDR3 DNA: TGTGCCTGGAGTGTACCAGCGGGTACCTACGAGCAGTACTTC. The rearrangement joins TRBV30 to TRBJ2-7; perhaps TRBD2 as D (6 bases). Germline V gene sequence: CDR1 GTSNPN, CDR2 SVGIG (reference sequence). This CDR3 is built from 14 residues. V lost 0 bases and J lost 2, with 11 bases in between.

For this clone: One end of the junction fails to match germline, which may point to a read error. The V gene is TRBV15, the J gene TRBJ2-1; 7 bases line up with TRBD2. The germline gives CDR1 LNHNV, CDR2 YYDKDF (reference sequence). CDR3 length: 17 amino acids. The CDR3 sequence is CATSRDGGGSSHNEQFF. In nucleotides, the CDR3 is TGTGCCACCAGCAGAGATGGAGGCGGGAGCTCCCACAATGAGCAGTTCTTC.

The chain couples TRBV5-4 to TRBJ1-4; possibly TRBD1 for D (5 bases). CDR1 and CDR2 from the germline V gene are SGHNT and YYREEE (reference sequence). The germline V and J ends were trimmed by 3 bases and 5 bases, with 11 bases remaining between them. CDR3 size: 14 residues. In nucleotides, the CDR3 is TGTGCCAGCAGCTCCGACAGCTCCAATGAAAAACTGTTTTTT. It translates to CASSSDSSNEKLFF.

This clone was picked up one time. The chain joins TRBV7-6 to TRBJ2-5; D unclear. This CDR3 spans 12 amino acids. The ends were cut back, 2 bases at V and 5 bases at J, with 6 bases in the middle. Germline V lookup: CDR1 SGHVS, CDR2 FNYEAQ. CDR3 in amino acids: CASSLNRETQYF. The CDR3 bases are TGTGCCAGCAGCTTAAATCGTGAGACCCAGTACTTC.

This sequence joins TRBV7-3 and TRBJ2-2; D might be TRBD2 (5 bases). The length of the CDR3 is 17 residues. V was trimmed by 2 bases and J by 4 bases, leaving 17 bases between them. The germline CDR1 and CDR2 sequences are SGHTA and FQGTGA. As DNA, the CDR3 is TGTGCCAGCAGCTTACCCGCCGGTGCGGGTTCCACCGGGGAGCTGTTTTTT. Amino acid sequence: CASSLPAGAGSTGELFF.

The J gene is TRBJ2-2, the V gene TRBV5-1; D gene unclear. This CDR3 has 16 residues. Per the germline V gene, CDR1 is SGHRS and CDR2 is YFSETQ. Trimming left V 6 bases short and J 7 bases short, with 22 bases between. The CDR3 nucleotides are TGCGCCAGCACCTCCCTTGCCAGGCCGCTTGTCGGGGAGCTGTTTTTT. Encoded protein: CASTSLARPLVGELFF.

The chain joins TRBV7-6 to TRBJ2-5; 13 bases align to TRBD2. This CDR3 has 16 amino acids. The germline V gene has CDR1 SGHVS and CDR2 FNYEAQ. After removal of 2 bases from V and 5 bases from J, the junction contained 5 bases not matched to a gene. The CDR3 region has the DNA TGTGCCAGCAGCTTACTAACTAGCGGGGGGGATGAGACCCAGTACTTC. Translating gives CASSLLTSGGDETQYF.

This clone has a handful of counts. This rearrangement joins TRBV2 to TRBJ2-3; 10 bases are a match to TRBD2. Trimming took 6 bases from V and 2 from J; bases not matched to a gene: 8. CDR1 is SNHLY, CDR2 FYNNEI, per germline. This CDR3 has 16 residues. CDR3 amino acids: CASRPGLASTTDTQYF. The CDR3 nucleotides are TGTGCCAGCAGGCCGGGACTAGCGAGTACCACAGATACGCAGTATTTT.

The chain links TRBV5-1 to TRBJ2-3; 8 positions match TRBD1. The ends lost 2 bases at V and 6 bases at J; junction bases unmatched: 5. The CDR3 has 14 amino acids. Germline values: CDR1 SGHRS, CDR2 YFSETQ. The CDR3 sequence: CASSFYRGRDTQYF. In nucleotides, the CDR3 is TGCGCCAGCAGCTTTTACAGGGGGAGGGATACGCAGTATTTT.

This chain links TRBV19 with TRBJ1-5, with 7 bases matching TRBD1. The CDR3 consists of 16 residues. With V trimmed by 6 bases and J by 0 bases, 8 bases remained unmatched. Germline-derived CDR1 and CDR2 are LNHDA and SQIVND (reference sequence). The chain's CDR3 is CASSGTAPYSNQPQHF. The CDR3 DNA sequence: TGTGCCAGTAGCGGGACAGCCCCATATAGCAATCAGCCCCAGCATTTT.

The chain has TRBV9 and TRBJ2-3, with a tentative D call TRBD1 (5 bases). Between the trimmed V and J ends, which lost 0 bases and 5 bases, there was a span of 16 bases. The CDR3 has 16 amino acids. CDR1 is SGDLS, CDR2 YYNGEE, per germline. CDR3 sequence (DNA): TGTGCCAGCAGCGTAGAACAGGCGCAAGTGGGAGATACGCAGTATTTT. Translation gives CASSVEQAQVGDTQYF.

This clone has only one observation. This chain links TRBV9 with TRBJ1-4; no clear D. Germline assignment: CDR1 SGDLS and CDR2 YYNGEE. The CDR3 is 14 amino acids. With 4 bases removed from V and 8 bases from J, the gap between germline ends came to 15 bases. The CDR3: CASSPTITGEKLFF. The CDR3, as DNA: TGTGCCAGCAGCCCCACCATAACGGGGGAAAAACTGTTTTTT.

This rearrangement joins TRBV4-3 to TRBJ1-4; no definite D call. Trimming left V 3 bases short and J 0 bases short, with 5 bases between. Germline values: CDR1 LGHNA, CDR2 YSLEER. The CDR3 loop spans 14 amino acids. The CDR3 here is CASSHETTNEKLFF. CDR3 in DNA: TGCGCCAGCAGCCATGAGACAACTAATGAAAAACTGTTTTTT.

J is TRBJ1-4 and V is TRBV18; no reliable D call. Germline V lookup: CDR1 KGHSH, CDR2 LQKENI. The ends were cut back, 5 bases at V and 2 bases at J, with 15 bases in the middle. There are 16 residues in the CDR3. The CDR3 DNA reads as TGTGCCAGCTCATCTAAAATAAGGGAGACTAATGAAAAACTGTTTTTT. Translation gives CASSSKIRETNEKLFF.

This chain uses TRBV6-1 with TRBJ2-4, with 9 bases aligning to TRBD1. Germline values: CDR1 MNHNS, CDR2 SASEGT. The length of the CDR3 is 16 residues. V was pared by 4 bases and J by 3 bases, with 7 bases of the junction left unmatched. The CDR3 region is CASSAPGQGVKNIQYF. DNA of the CDR3: TGTGCCAGCAGTGCACCGGGACAGGGAGTCAAAAACATTCAGTACTTC.